This T cell receptor (beta chain) originates from a study of a mutant IDH1 vaccine in newly diagnosed glioma. Background on the study: Vaccination began 4-6 weeks post radiotherapy alone, or with temozolomide cycles. Antecedent treatment encompassed radiotherapy, temozolomide, or their combination; the majority received both.

A remark on this clone: As yet, its antigen is unknown.

As for time point: week 23, last vaccination. What each vaccine dose contained was 300 ug of mutant IDH1 20-mer peptide, accompanied by topical imiquimod. TCRdb's copy holds only in-frame clones and misses some; the assay was immunoSEQ multiplex PCR. The repertoire consists of tens of thousands of clones, with about 76% occurring once and the leading ten covering roughly 4.8%. CDR3 length: 14 residues. V was clipped by 7 bases and J by 2 bases, with 15 bases between them. Looked up from germline, CDR1 is MNHNS and CDR2 is SASEGT. The sequence derives from a man aged 50-60 years with glioma. The sample in question was PBMCs, obtained from a glioma patient whose treatment included an IDH1 peptide vaccine. The chain is built from TRBV6-1 and TRBJ2-7, with D possibly matching TRBD2 (5 bases). In DNA, the CDR3 is TGTGCCAGCACCGTTCCTAGCCGGGCCTACGAGCAGTACTTC. Protein product: CASTVPSRAYEQYF.